This T cell receptor (beta chain) was recovered during a study of T cells in Graves' hyperthyroidism and ophthalmopathy. Study details: Peripheral blood was acquired at first diagnosis, ahead of any therapy whatsoever. The study's findings and limits: Also found in blood were most expanded thyroid clonotypes above 0.001.

Amplified TCR beta CDR3 regions derived from RNA transcripts. First-round RT-PCR with HTBI primers amplified the TCR CDR3 region. One entry per CDR3 protein results from TCRdb running MiXCR on the multiplex PCR reads. The table shows 250,000 to 400,000 distinct CDR3 sequences, with around 15% occurring only once. This clonotype was seen a few times. Its specificity is not known. The receptor comes from a woman in her forties with Graves' ophthalmopathy. The sample comprised blood.

The CDR3 DNA reads as TGTGCCAGTAGTCCGATGGGTAACTATGGCTACACCTTC. Its translation: CASSPMGNYGYTF. The rearrangement uses TRBV19 and TRBJ1-2; D not certain. The CDR3 length is 13 residues. Trimming pared 5 bases from V and 1 base from J, leaving 8 bases between. Looked up from germline, CDR1 is LNHDA and CDR2 is SQIVND (reference sequence).